One and the same sample provided the 23 T cell receptor beta chains below, sequenced in a study of cytomegalovirus exposure and HLA in healthy donors. Profiling relied on immunoSEQ multiplex PCR, and the TCRdb table lists in-frame clones only, not all of them. The sample lists about 240,000 clones; about 86% were seen once. Specimen: PBMCs. Receptors were obtained from a young man in good health and CMV-seronegative.

V usage is TRBV7-9 and J usage is TRBJ2-1; 7 bases align to TRBD1. J gave up 3 bases and V 3 bases, and 2 bases lay outside the gene matches. Germline V lookup: CDR1 SEHNR, CDR2 FQNEAQ (reference sequence). This CDR3 is built from 14 residues. The CDR3 loop reads CASSFRDSYNEQFF. In DNA form, the CDR3 reads TGTGCCAGCAGCTTCCGGGACAGCTACAATGAGCAGTTCTTC.

The rearrangement uses TRBV4-1 and TRBJ2-3, with 9 bases that match TRBD2. Germline lookup yields CDR1 MGHRA and CDR2 YSYEKL. Trimming cost V 4 bases and J 0 bases; bases outside gene matches: 5. There are 16 residues in the CDR3. The CDR3 DNA reads as TGCGCCAGCAGCCGAGGACTAGCGAGGAGCACAGATACGCAGTATTTT. Translating it yields CASSRGLARSTDTQYF.

This chain uses TRBV11-2 with TRBJ1-6, with 8 bases that match TRBD1. Germline lookup yields CDR1 SGHAT and CDR2 FQNNGV. Losses at the gene ends were 5 bases for V and 8 bases for J; bases not matched to a gene: 5. The CDR3 contains 14 residues. The CDR3 is CASSADRGYSPLHF. As DNA, the CDR3 is TGTGCCAGCAGCGCCGACAGGGGTTATTCACCCCTCCACTTT.

The CDR3 loop is CASRSQGAGELFF. DNA of the CDR3: TGCGCCAGCAGATCTCAGGGGGCCGGGGAGCTGTTTTTT. This chain links TRBV4-1 with TRBJ2-2; 7 bases agree with TRBD1. Per germline, CDR1 MGHRA and CDR2 YSYEKL. The CDR3 contains 13 residues. Unmatched junction bases numbered 4, after V lost 6 bases and J lost 6 bases.

The J gene is TRBJ2-7, the V gene TRBV11-2; TRBD2 matches at 7 bases. CDR1 is SGHAT and CDR2 is FQNNGV in the germline V gene. V was clipped by 5 bases and J by 7 bases; unmatched bases: 20. The CDR3 is 17 amino acids. This CDR3 is CASSISGFREPSLEQYF. DNA of the CDR3: TGTGCCAGCAGCATTAGCGGGTTTCGGGAACCCTCTCTGGAGCAGTACTTC.

The chain joins TRBV4-1 to TRBJ2-7; possibly TRBD2 for D (5 bases). CDR1 and CDR2 from the germline V gene are MGHRA and YSYEKL. This CDR3 has 14 amino acids. Deletions cut 4 bases from V and 3 bases from J, with 13 bases between. CDR3 nucleotides: TGCGCCAGCAGCCGGGAGACGGCCCTCTACGAGCAGTACTTC. This codes for CASSRETALYEQYF.

The rearrangement links TRBV5-1 to TRBJ2-7; a weak D match, TRBD1 (5 bases). This CDR3 contains 13 residues. Germline CDR1 and CDR2: SGHRS and YFSETQ. Trimming took off 5 bases at V and 2 bases at J, with 11 bases between the two ends. CDR3 coding DNA: TGCGCCAGCAGTTCTAGGGGCACCTACGAGCAGTACTTC. Its translation: CASSSRGTYEQYF. The complete variable domain, with remaining parts taken from reference TRBV5-1 and TRBJ2-7, reads KAGVTQTPRYLIKTRGQQVTLSCSPISGHRSVSWYQQTPGQGLQFLFEYFSETQRNKGNFPGRFSGRQFSNSRSEMNVSTLELGDSALYLCASSSRGTYEQYFGPGTRLTVT.

The chain recombines TRBV2 with TRBJ1-1, with 7 bases lining up with TRBD1. The CDR3 has 19 amino acids. Per germline, CDR1 SNHLY and CDR2 FYNNEI. J lost 0 bases, V lost 0 bases, and 13 bases had no gene match. The CDR3 DNA reads TGTGCCAGCAGTGAAGCCGGTATAATAAAGGGGACAGTGAACACTGAAGCTTTCTTT. Encoded protein: CASSEAGIIKGTVNTEAFF.

This sequence joins TRBV5-1 and TRBJ1-2, with D hard to call. This CDR3 has 14 residues. The ends were cut back, 0 bases at V and 3 bases at J, with 9 bases in the middle. The germline V gene has CDR1 SGHRS and CDR2 YFSETQ. This chain's CDR3 is CASSLAGFDYGYTF. The CDR3 DNA reads as TGCGCCAGCAGCTTGGCAGGATTCGACTATGGCTACACCTTC.

The J gene is TRBJ1-1, the V gene TRBV5-6; tentatively, D is TRBD1 (6 bases). The length of the CDR3 is 15 residues. Trimming removed 4 bases at V and 2 bases at J, with 15 bases between. Germline values: CDR1 SGHDT, CDR2 YYEEEE. The CDR3 loop is CASSPDDRHNTEAFF. In nucleotides, the CDR3 is TGTGCCAGCAGCCCAGACGACAGGCATAACACTGAAGCTTTCTTT.

This rearrangement joins TRBV6-5 to TRBJ2-3; 10 bases are a match to TRBD1. The CDR3 sequence is 15 residues long. CDR1 is MNHEY, CDR2 SVGAGI, per germline. V gave up 4 bases and J gave up 4 bases; unmatched junction bases: 5. The CDR3 bases are TGTGCCAGCAGTTTGGGACAGGGGCCCTCAGATACGCAGTATTTT. Translation gives CASSLGQGPSDTQYF.

This clone was seen just once. The genes are TRBV13 and TRBJ2-7; a possible D gene is TRBD2 (6 bases). The CDR3 length is 17 residues. V lost 4 bases and J 0 bases, leaving 19 bases between the germline ends. The germline V gene encodes CDR1 PRHDT and CDR2 FYEKMQ (reference sequence). The DNA of the CDR3 is TGTGCCAGCAGCTCCCTTGGGATCGGGAGAAGCTCCTACGAGCAGTACTTC. Protein: CASSSLGIGRSSYEQYF. The whole variable domain, remainder taken from reference TRBV13 and TRBJ2-7, is AAGVIQSPRHLIKEKRETATLKCYPIPRHDTVYWYQQGPGQDPQFLISFYEKMQSDKGSIPDRFSAQQFSDYHSELNMSSLELGDSALYFCASSSLGIGRSSYEQYFGPGTRLTVT.

The rearrangement uses TRBV9 and TRBJ2-3; TRBD1 might be the D (6 bases). Looked up from germline, CDR1 is SGDLS and CDR2 is YYNGEE. This CDR3 has 16 amino acids. Deletions cut 3 bases from V and 0 bases from J, with 14 bases between. CDR3 DNA sequence: TGTGCCAGCAGCGCCCACAGGGTTTTAAGCACAGATACGCAGTATTTT. The encoded protein is CASSAHRVLSTDTQYF.

This chain connects TRBV11-2 to TRBJ2-2, with TRBD2 identical over 8 bases. The CDR3 extends over 15 amino acids. Losses at the gene ends were 2 bases for V and 4 bases for J; bases not matched to a gene: 3. Germline-derived CDR1 and CDR2 are SGHAT and FQNNGV. The CDR3 loop is CASSLWGTSTGELFF. As DNA, the CDR3 is TGTGCCAGCAGCTTATGGGGGACTAGCACCGGGGAGCTGTTTTTT. Variable domain in full (rest from reference TRBV11-2 and TRBJ2-2): EAGVAQSPRYKIIEKRQSVAFWCNPISGHATLYWYQQILGQGPKLLIQFQNNGVVDDSQLPKDRFSAERLKGVDSTLKIQPAKLEDSAVYLCASSLWGTSTGELFFGEGSRLTVL.

Comment on this clone: The sample holds other DNA sequences that translate to the same CDR3. The chain couples TRBV28 to TRBJ2-7; TRBD2 agrees at 11 bases. Germline trimming cut 2 bases from V and 5 bases from J; bases unmatched to any gene: 2. This CDR3 is 14 amino acids long. Germline CDR1 MDHEN, CDR2 SYDVKM. The CDR3 is CASSLLAGGNEQYF. CDR3 DNA sequence: TGTGCCAGCAGTTTACTAGCGGGAGGTAACGAGCAGTACTTC. Drawing the rest from reference TRBV28 and TRBJ2-7, the complete variable domain is DVKVTQSSRYLVKRTGEKVFLECVQDMDHENMFWYRQDPGLGLRLIYFSYDVKMKEKGDIPEGYSVSREKKERFSLILESASTNQTSMYLCASSLLAGGNEQYFGPGTRLTVT.

This clone has just one count. The J gene is TRBJ1-2, the V gene TRBV28, with D unclear. V was clipped by 5 bases and J by 3 bases, with 13 bases between them. Germline CDR1 reads MDHEN; CDR2 reads SYDVKM. The CDR3 consists of 14 residues. CDR3 residues: CASSPPAGHYGYTF. The CDR3 DNA reads as TGTGCCAGCAGTCCCCCAGCAGGCCACTATGGCTACACCTTC.

The rearrangement joins TRBV7-8 to TRBJ2-2; 9 nucleotides align to TRBD1. Germline V gene sequence: CDR1 SGHVS, CDR2 FQNEAQ. The CDR3 runs 15 residues. The J segment lost 5 bases and the V segment lost 5 bases, leaving 6 bases of the junction unmatched. The CDR3: CASSPDRGGTGELFF. Written as DNA, the CDR3 is TGTGCCAGCAGCCCGGACAGGGGAGGGACCGGGGAGCTGTTTTTT.

The chain recombines TRBV28 with TRBJ2-1, with D possibly TRBD2 on 5 matching bases. Between the trimmed V and J ends, which lost 4 bases and 2 bases, there was a span of 15 bases. CDR1 MDHEN and CDR2 SYDVKM come from the germline V gene. CDR3 size: 16 residues. CDR3 bases: TGTGCCAGCAGTTCCCCCTCTAGCCAAACCTACAATGAGCAGTTCTTC. It codes for CASSSPSSQTYNEQFF.

The DNA of the CDR3 is TGCGCCAGCAGCCAAGGATTAGCGACCGGGGTGGGTGAGCAGTACTTC. It encodes CASSQGLATGVGEQYF. V gene TRBV4-1 combines with J gene TRBJ2-7, with D perhaps TRBD2 (5 bases). CDR1 is MGHRA, CDR2 YSYEKL, per germline. V was clipped by 1 base and J by 7 bases, with 20 bases between them. The CDR3 spans 16 residues.

This clone was recorded at least ten times. The chain carries TRBV23-1 and TRBJ2-2; 7 bases line up with TRBD2. TRBV23-1 falls under the ORF class, with uncertain function. V lost 7 bases, J lost 0 bases, and 11 bases stayed unmatched. This CDR3 region has 17 residues. CDR3 in DNA: TGCGCCAGCAATGGGGGGGTTGAGGGAACGAACACCGGGGAGCTGTTTTTT. Translated, it gives CASNGGVEGTNTGELFF.

CDR3 in DNA: TGTGCCAGCAGCGCGAGACAGGGGGCTAAGTACGAGCAGTACTTC. Translation: CASSARQGAKYEQYF. The chain uses TRBV5-6 and TRBJ2-7; 10 nucleotides align to TRBD1. The germline V gene encodes CDR1 SGHDT and CDR2 YYEEEE. The trim removed 4 bases at V and 4 bases at J, leaving 8 bases unmatched. CDR3 length equals 15 residues.

In its sample, this clone was seen once. The V gene is TRBV28, the J gene TRBJ2-1; 13 nucleotides align to TRBD2. Per the germline V gene, CDR1 is MDHEN and CDR2 is SYDVKM. V shed 5 bases, J shed 8 bases, and the junction held 12 bases outside the gene matches. There are 17 residues in the CDR3. CDR3 DNA sequence: TGTGCCAGCAGTGGAACAAGGACTAGCGGGAGTAGGGATGAGCAGTTCTTC. Its translation: CASSGTRTSGSRDEQFF.

The chain uses TRBV5-1 and TRBJ1-2; the D gene is possibly TRBD1 (6 bases). V was clipped by 5 bases and J by 8 bases, with 19 bases between them. Per germline, CDR1 SGHRS and CDR2 YFSETQ. The CDR3 sequence is 14 residues long. CDR3 region: CASRPEGQSLGYTF. In DNA form, the CDR3 reads TGCGCCAGCAGGCCTGAAGGACAGTCCTTGGGCTACACCTTC.